This TCR beta chain emerged from a study of blood T cell repertoires in COVID-19 (dated by TCRdb to the early 2020s). Describing the broader study: The collaborator samples originated in the United States, Italy and Spain and spanned the acute and convalescent phases of COVID-19. The material from the prospective study consisted of cDNA or gDNA derived from T cells, B-cell-depleted T cells, or PBMCs. Where available, HLA class I and class II types were obtained from metadata supplied by the sample provider rather than from assay-based typing. The sample metadata nearly always contained a de-identified subject ID, COVID-19 status, age in years and sex. The samples were drawn from two sources: the first 160 participants of the ongoing ImmuneRACE study, and some 1,300 subjects contributed by 6 global collaborators. A freely available public database, intended as a resource for researchers studying the immune response to SARS-CoV-2, is where the repertoires were released. The dataset comprised deeply sampled blood TCRbeta repertoires from subjects exposed to, actively infected with, or recovered from COVID-19. Here is what the overall study found, with its caveats: The quantity of clinical and demographic metadata differed by source and by participant and was supplied without curation.

This clone was seen more than once but under ten times. The target of this receptor is not known. Base qualities are not provided; no much larger clone lies one nucleotide away. TCRbeta CDR3 regions were amplified from genomic DNA by means of the immunoSEQ Assay, a bias-controlled multiplex PCR. In the authors' own workflow: Within the assay, amplification of reference gene primers was used to estimate how many nucleated cells each sample contained. Sequence reads were collapsed and filtered to measure the absolute abundance of every unique TCRbeta CDR3 rearrangement. Productive Simpson clonality was computed per sample as the square root of Simpson's diversity index over productive rearrangements. TCRdb re-hosts the immuneACCESS table, in-frame sequences only. Its copies lack some clones; in the studies checked, an unresolved V gene accounts for under half of them, and the cause for the rest is not known. V, J and clone size are taken as reported in that table, and D and trimming were inferred from the DNA itself. The sample profile shows around 100,000 clones; about 90% of them were found once. The ten largest clones represent roughly 5.6% of the sample.

The CDR3 holds 18 amino acids from the cysteine to the phenylalanine. CDR3 DNA is the only sequence kept; it has 54 bases, read in frame from the first base. For this chain, trimming is 1 base at the V end and 0 bases at the J end, and the number of junction bases without a gene match is 9. The germline V gene gives CDR1 as SGHTA and CDR2 as FQGNSA. One collaborating source in Seattle enrolled patients during active infection and followed them longitudinally through the course of disease. Whole blood was collected in K2EDTA tubes by collaborating institutions according to the institutions' own protocols. Collaborator samples were shipped for TCRbeta analysis as frozen whole blood, isolated PBMCs, or DNA extracted from either sample type.

The receptor was isolated from a woman between 45 and 65 years old with COVID-19, enrolled during active disease. The specimen was peripheral blood. The rearranged chain carries TRBV7-2 and TRBJ2-5, with 9 bases in between that match TRBD2. The DNA is as follows: TGTGCCAGCAGCTTAGTGTCGGCGGGGGGGAGGTACCAAGAGACCCAGTACTTC. Its coded protein is CASSLVSAGGRYQETQYF.